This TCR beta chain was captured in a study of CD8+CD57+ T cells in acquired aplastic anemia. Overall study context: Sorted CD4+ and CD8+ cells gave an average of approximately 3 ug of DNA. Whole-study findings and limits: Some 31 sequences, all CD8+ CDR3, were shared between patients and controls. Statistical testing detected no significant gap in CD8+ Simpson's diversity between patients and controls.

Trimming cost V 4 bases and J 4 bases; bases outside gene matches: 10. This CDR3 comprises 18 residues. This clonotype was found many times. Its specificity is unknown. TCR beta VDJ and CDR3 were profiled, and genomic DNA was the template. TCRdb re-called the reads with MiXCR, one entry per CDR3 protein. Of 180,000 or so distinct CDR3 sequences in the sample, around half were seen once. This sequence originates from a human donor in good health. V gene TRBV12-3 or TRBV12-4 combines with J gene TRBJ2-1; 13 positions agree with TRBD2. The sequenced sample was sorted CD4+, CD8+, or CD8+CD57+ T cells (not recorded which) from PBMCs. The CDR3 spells CASSSPLGLAGVYNEQFF. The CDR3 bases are TGTGCCAGCAGTTCCCCGTTAGGACTAGCGGGAGTGTACAATGAGCAGTTCTTC.